At least ten counts were recorded for the clone carrying this TCR beta chain. Its antigen is not known. The data are from a study of identical twins. Study-wide results and limits: The study found that models underestimated out-of-frame TCR alpha sharing in monozygotic twins. Among out-of-frame alpha sequences shared by twins, low generation probability occurred in excess. There were fewer insertions in abundant cord blood beta clonotypes, but memory repertoires showed no such pattern.

TCRdb analysed the 5' RACE reads with MiXCR anew, one entry per CDR3 protein. There are about 700,000 distinct CDR3 sequences in the sample; roughly 6.2% occur only once, and roughly 2% lies in the top ten. Germline V lookup: CDR1 KGHSH, CDR2 LQKENI. The CDR3 consists of 13 residues. The V end was cut by 8 bases, the J end by 2 bases, with 12 bases between. The J gene is TRBJ2-5, the V gene TRBV18; perhaps TRBD1 as D (5 bases). Sequenced material: naive T cells sorted from blood. The sequence derives from a man aged 18-30 years in good health. The CDR3 region has the DNA TGTGCCAGCAGCCCAGGGAAGCAAGAGACCCAGTACTTC. Translating it yields CASSPGKQETQYF.